This is a list of T cell receptor beta chains from one sample in a study of CD8 T cells in ankylosing spondylitis. From the 5' RACE reads, TCRdb called clonotypes with MiXCR, one entry per CDR3 protein. This sample has 300,000 to 350,000 distinct CDR3 sequences, with roughly 10% found just once. Sequenced input: blood, either unsorted or a sorted T cell fraction (not recorded which). Receptors were obtained from a female donor with ankylosing spondylitis or in good health (not recorded which). Each CDR3 is given with its conserved first and last residue. A D gene is named only where the DNA matches it firmly. Where a row states a size, it is once, few, many or the class of an expanded clone; other rows omit it.

V gene	clone size	J gene	D gene	CDR3 protein	CDR3 DNA
TRBV20-1	many	TRBJ2-7	NA	CSARGQWRINEQYF	TGCAGTGCTAGGGGCCAGTGGAGAATCAACGAGCAGTACTTC
TRBV5-1	many	TRBJ2-3	TRBD1	CASSLRDRSTDTQYF	TGCGCCAGCAGCTTGCGGGACAGAAGCACAGATACGCAGTATTTT
TRBV20-1	NA	TRBJ2-1	NA	CSPSGAVGNEQFF	TGCAGCCCATCCGGGGCCGTCGGCAATGAGCAGTTCTTC
TRBV15	many	TRBJ2-7	TRBD1	CATSFNRGPFQQYF	TGTGCCACCAGCTTTAACAGGGGACCCTTTCAGCAGTACTTC
TRBV4-1	NA	TRBJ1-1	NA	CASSQGGGPGRRNTEAFF	TGCGCCAGCAGCCAGGGAGGGGGGCCGGGCAGGAGAAACACTGAAGCTTTCTTT
TRBV20-1	many	TRBJ2-7	NA	CSARVGAAQILSYEQYF	TGCAGTGCTAGAGTAGGGGCAGCCCAGATACTATCCTACGAGCAGTACTTC
TRBV14	many	TRBJ1-1	NA	CAGPKDAFF	TGTGCCGGCCCCAAGGACGCTTTCTTT
TRBV18	few	TRBJ2-7	NA	CASSPGSDYEQYF	TGTGCCAGCTCCCCAGGGTCCGACTACGAGCAGTACTTC
TRBV19	NA	TRBJ1-1	NA	CASSTAGDTEAFF	TGTGCCAGTAGTACCGCGGGGGATACTGAAGCTTTCTTT
TRBV5-1	many	TRBJ1-2	NA	CASSLPGGVSGYTF	TGCGCCAGCAGCTTGCCCGGGGGCGTCTCTGGCTACACCTTC
TRBV20-1	NA	TRBJ2-1	TRBD2	CSASKRGSYNEQFF	TGCAGTGCTAGTAAGCGGGGCTCCTACAATGAGCAGTTCTTC
TRBV7-8	NA	TRBJ1-5	TRBD1	CASSQDRGRGSNQPQHF	TGTGCCAGCAGCCAGGACAGGGGGCGCGGGAGCAATCAGCCCCAGCATTTT
TRBV7-2	few	TRBJ2-1	NA	CASSPVKGSGNYNEQFF	TGTGCCAGCAGCCCCGTCAAGGGGAGCGGCAATTACAATGAGCAGTTCTTC
TRBV5-1	few	TRBJ2-7	TRBD2	CASQLAGVNEQYF	TGCGCCAGCCAACTAGCGGGAGTTAACGAGCAGTACTTC
TRBV6-1	few	TRBJ1-6	NA	CASSEEGGSSPLHF	TGTGCCAGCAGTGAAGAGGGTGGGAGTTCACCCCTCCACTTT
TRBV5-6	NA	TRBJ2-1	NA	CPSSLASGEQFF	TGTCCCAGCAGCTTGGCCTCCGGTGAGCAGTTCTTC
TRBV20-1	many	TRBJ2-5	NA	CSARGPSETQYF	TGCAGTGCTAGAGGACCCTCGGAGACCCAGTACTTC
TRBV7-9	many	TRBJ2-3	NA	CASSTTTDTQYF	TGTGCCAGCAGCACGACCACAGATACGCAGTATTTT
TRBV5-6	many	TRBJ1-1	NA	CASSYGRGTEAFF	TGTGCCAGCAGCTATGGGCGGGGGACTGAAGCTTTCTTT
TRBV27	many	TRBJ1-2	NA	CASSLKGTQWGYTF	TGTGCCAGCAGTTTAAAGGGAACCCAATGGGGCTACACCTTC
TRBV20-1	many	TRBJ2-1	TRBD2	CSAREVAGRGDEQFF	TGCAGTGCTAGAGAGGTCGCTGGGCGGGGGGATGAGCAGTTCTTC
TRBV7-2	many	TRBJ2-3	TRBD1	CASSRDRAQDTQYF	TGTGCCAGCAGCCGGGACAGGGCCCAAGATACGCAGTATTTT
TRBV12-3/TRBV12-4	many	TRBJ2-1	TRBD2	CASSFAGGGRNEQFF	TGTGCCAGCAGTTTCGCGGGGGGAGGCCGCAATGAGCAGTTCTTC
TRBV7-9	NA	TRBJ2-4	TRBD2	CATGGLAWDIQYF	TGTGCCACGGGGGGACTAGCGTGGGACATTCAGTACTTC
TRBV12-3/TRBV12-4	NA	TRBJ1-3	NA	CASSLGPGYGNTIYF	TGTGCCAGCAGTTTGGGTCCAGGTTATGGAAACACCATATATTTT
TRBV5-1	NA	TRBJ2-7	NA	CASSLFAGNEQYF	TGCGCCAGCAGCTTGTTTGCAGGAAACGAGCAGTACTTC
TRBV20-1	many	TRBJ2-3	TRBD2	CSARVTSGGLGTDTQYF	TGCAGTGCTAGGGTGACTAGCGGGGGGCTGGGCACAGATACGCAGTATTTT
TRBV10-3	few	TRBJ1-1	TRBD1	CAISESGTGSHTEAFF	TGTGCCATCAGTGAGTCAGGGACAGGGTCCCACACTGAAGCTTTCTTT
TRBV7-9	few	TRBJ1-4	NA	CASSLPRSGNEKLFF	TGTGCCAGCAGCTTACCACGGTCAGGGAATGAAAAACTGTTTTTT
TRBV20-1	many	TRBJ2-7	NA	CSATVTLSSYEQYF	TGCAGTGCTACTGTTACACTGAGCTCCTACGAGCAGTACTTC
TRBV7-8	NA	TRBJ1-2	NA	CASSLQRLRTSFYGYTF	TGTGCCAGCAGCCTACAAAGACTCCGGACATCCTTTTATGGCTACACCTTC
TRBV7-2	many	TRBJ2-1	TRBD2	CASSLVRTSPNNEKFF	TGTGCCAGCAGCCTCGTCCGGACTAGCCCTAACAATGAGAAGTTCTTC
TRBV5-1	few	TRBJ1-3	TRBD1	CASSLATGATGNTIYF	TGCGCCAGCAGCTTGGCCACAGGGGCTACTGGAAACACCATATATTTT
TRBV16	few	TRBJ1-6	TRBD1	CASSPSGTGSESLHF	TGTGCCAGCAGCCCTTCCGGGACAGGGTCTGAATCCCTCCACTTT
TRBV10-3	NA	TRBJ1-4	TRBD1	CAISERQGSNEKLFF	TGTGCCATCAGTGAGCGACAGGGATCTAATGAAAAACTGTTTTTT